This TCR beta chain was sequenced for a study of monozygotic twins with inflammatory bowel disease. On this clonotype: The antigen is unknown.

General study results and limits: A reduction in TCRbeta diversity (inverse Simpson) was seen in IBD patients relative to healthy co-twins.

cDNA was made in eight separate reactions per sample. TCRdb re-called the 5' RACE reads and shows each CDR3 protein once, DNA omitted. The repertoire shows over 350,000 distinct CDR3 sequences; the top ten hold around 2.6%. CDR1 is SGHNT and CDR2 is YYREEE in the germline V gene (reference sequence). The CDR3 spans 14 residues. V is TRBV5-4 and J is TRBJ2-2. The receptor comes from a human donor with ulcerative colitis or Crohn's disease, or a healthy co-twin of an affected twin (not recorded which). Sequencing was performed on blood. The CDR3 is CASSRDKNTGELFF. Complete variable domain (other parts from reference TRBV5-4 and TRBJ2-2): ETGVTQSPTHLIKTRGQQVTLRCSSQSGHNTVSWYQQALGQGPQFIFQYYREEENGRGNFPPRFSGLQFPNYSSELNVNALELDDSALYLCASSRDKNTGELFFGEGSRLTVL.